A single sample is the source of the 19 T cell receptor beta chains below, sequenced in a study of blood T cell repertoires in COVID-19. Method: immunoSEQ multiplex PCR; TCRdb's copy keeps in-frame clones and lacks some. The table has about 190,000 clones, approximately 90% seen once; the top ten hold approximately 1.1%. Material: peripheral blood. The source of these receptors is a man aged 30 to 45 with acute or convalescent COVID-19.

V is TRBV27 and J is TRBJ2-6; D unresolved. Germline-derived CDR1 and CDR2 are MNHEY and SMNVEV (reference sequence). With 3 bases removed from V and 2 bases from J, the gap between germline ends came to 8 bases. The CDR3 runs to 15 residues. The CDR3 here is CASSFQETGANVLTF. Here the CDR3 DNA reads TGTGCCAGCAGTTTTCAAGAGACTGGGGCCAACGTCCTGACTTTC.

V and J are TRBV28 and TRBJ1-2, with TRBD1 as a possible D gene (6 bases). The V and J ends lost 7 bases and 3 bases respectively, with 9 bases between them. CDR1 is MDHEN, CDR2 SYDVKM, per germline. The CDR3 runs 12 residues. Written as DNA, the CDR3 is TGTGCCAGCAAGGACAGTCACTATGGCTACACCTTC. Translating gives CASKDSHYGYTF.

The V gene is TRBV19, the J gene TRBJ2-7; 8 positions match TRBD2. After removal of 7 bases from V and 5 bases from J, the junction contained 13 bases not matched to a gene. This CDR3 contains 15 residues. The germline CDR1 and CDR2 sequences are LNHDA and SQIVND (reference sequence). CDR3 coding DNA: TGTGCCAGTACCCCTCTCGGGGGGGCGCGGCACGAGCAGTACTTC. Translated: CASTPLGGARHEQYF.

The J gene is TRBJ1-2, the V gene TRBV19; 8 bases agree with TRBD1. This CDR3 region has 12 residues. Unmatched junction bases numbered 5, after V lost 8 bases and J lost 6 bases. Germline assignment: CDR1 LNHDA and CDR2 SQIVND (reference sequence). In nucleotides, the CDR3 is TGTGCCAGTGACGACAGGGGAAATGGCTACACCTTC. Translation: CASDDRGNGYTF.

This chain connects TRBV28 to TRBJ1-2; 7 bases fit TRBD1. Germline CDR1 and CDR2: MDHEN and SYDVKM. CDR3 length: 13 residues. Germline trimming cut 10 bases from V and 3 bases from J; bases unmatched to any gene: 8. CDR3 region: CATLWDSDYGYTF. The CDR3 DNA sequence: TGTGCCACCCTTTGGGACAGTGACTATGGCTACACCTTC.

V and J are TRBV2 and TRBJ2-6; 9 positions match TRBD1. The CDR3 is made up of 18 amino acids. The germline V gene has CDR1 SNHLY and CDR2 FYNNEI. The trim removed 6 bases at V and 1 base at J, leaving 10 bases unmatched. The CDR3 nucleotides are TGTGCCAGCAGCCGGCTGGGACAGGGCCAATCTGGGGCCAACGTCCTGACTTTC. Its protein is CASSRLGQGQSGANVLTF.

The chain is built from TRBV9 and TRBJ2-3; a possible D gene is TRBD2 (6 bases). This CDR3 is 15 amino acids long. CDR1 and CDR2 (germline): SGDLS, YYNGEE. Trimming stripped 3 bases from V and 1 base from J, with 12 bases between. CDR3 coding DNA: TGTGCCAGCAGCGGAGAGGGACTTCGCACAGATACGCAGTATTTT. Amino acid sequence: CASSGEGLRTDTQYF.

This rearrangement joins TRBV7-9 to TRBJ1-3; 8 nucleotides line up with TRBD1. Unmatched junction bases numbered 7, after V lost 5 bases and J lost 4 bases. CDR3 length: 15 residues. The germline CDR1 and CDR2 sequences are SEHNR and FQNEAQ (reference sequence). The CDR3 DNA follows: TGTGCCAGCAGCGTTGACAGGGGTGGAGGAAACACCATATATTTT. This gives the protein CASSVDRGGGNTIYF.

The chain recombines TRBV28 with TRBJ1-6, with TRBD1 as a possible D gene (5 bases). V was trimmed by 4 bases and J by 8 bases, leaving 18 bases between them. CDR1 MDHEN and CDR2 SYDVKM come from the germline V gene. The CDR3 runs 16 residues. CDR3 loop: CASSSPGYGGDSPLHF. CDR3 nucleotide sequence: TGTGCCAGCAGTTCTCCAGGGTACGGGGGAGATTCACCCCTCCACTTT.

The rearrangement uses TRBV6-6 and TRBJ1-2, with D tentatively TRBD1 (5 bases). This CDR3 has 15 amino acids. The germline V gene encodes CDR1 MNHNY and CDR2 SVGAGI (reference sequence). V lost 6 bases, J lost 8 bases, and 22 bases lay in between. The CDR3 loop reads CASSSTRDSIEGYTF. The CDR3 DNA sequence: TGTGCCAGCAGCTCCACTCGGGACTCAATAGAGGGCTACACCTTC.

V and J are TRBV30 and TRBJ2-6, with a weak D call TRBD1 (6 bases). Germline lookup yields CDR1 GTSNPN and CDR2 SVGIG (reference sequence). V lost 7 bases and J 1 base, leaving 11 bases between the germline ends. There are 14 residues in the CDR3. Here the CDR3 reads CAYYRVSGANVLTF. CDR3 nucleotides: TGTGCCTACTACAGGGTGTCTGGGGCCAACGTCCTGACTTTC.

This rearrangement joins TRBV5-4 to TRBJ2-7; D gene ambiguous. V lost 6 bases, J lost 6 bases, and 16 bases lay in between. CDR3 length: 13 residues. Germline values: CDR1 SGHNT, CDR2 YYREEE (reference sequence). The CDR3 region has the DNA TGTGCCAGCAAGATCCCTTTTTCCGGCGAGCAGTACTTC. Its protein product is CASKIPFSGEQYF.

This chain joins TRBV7-6 and TRBJ1-3, with 8 bases fitting TRBD1. In germline, CDR1 is SGHVS, CDR2 FNYEAQ. CDR3 size: 17 residues. V lost 5 bases to trimming and J lost 2 bases; unmatched junction nucleotides: 11. This chain's CDR3 is CASSQDRGTSTGNTIYF. DNA of the CDR3: TGTGCCAGCAGCCAAGACAGGGGAACCAGTACTGGAAACACCATATATTTT.

The chain uses TRBV19 and TRBJ1-5; the D is unclear. CDR3 length: 15 residues. The V and J ends lost 3 bases and 0 bases respectively, with 9 bases between them. Germline V CDR1 and CDR2: LNHDA, SQIVND (reference sequence). Here the CDR3 DNA reads TGTGCCAGTAGTATGGGAGGCAGTAGCAATCAGCCCCAGCATTTT. Amino acid sequence: CASSMGGSSNQPQHF. The entire variable domain, with the rest obtained from reference TRBV19 and TRBJ1-5, is as follows: DGGITQSPKYLFRKEGQNVTLSCEQNLNHDAMYWYRQDPGQGLRLIYYSQIVNDFQKGDIAEGYSVSREKKESFPLTVTSAQKNPTAFYLCASSMGGSSNQPQHFGDGTRLSIL.

In its sample, this clone was seen once. V gene TRBV27 combines with J gene TRBJ2-1, with TRBD1 matching over 7 bases. V shed 5 bases, J shed 5 bases, and the junction held 9 bases outside the gene matches. Germline loops: CDR1 MNHEY, CDR2 SMNVEV (reference sequence). This CDR3 region has 15 residues. CDR3 nucleotides: TGTGCCAGCAGTCACCCGGGACAGACAAACAATGAGCAGTTCTTC. It translates to CASSHPGQTNNEQFF.

The J gene is TRBJ1-5, the V gene TRBV5-8; D remains unclear. Germline V gives CDR1 SGHTS, CDR2 YDEGEE. V lost 0 bases and J 7 bases, leaving 14 bases between the germline ends. The CDR3 extends over 15 amino acids. The CDR3 DNA sequence: TGTGCCAGCAGCTTGGGGTCAGGCTACATGCAGCCCCAGCATTTT. Translated: CASSLGSGYMQPQHF.

The rearrangement uses TRBV9 and TRBJ1-2; D gene ambiguous. Germline lookup yields CDR1 SGDLS and CDR2 YYNGEE. The CDR3 sequence is 13 residues long. V lost 4 bases, J lost 7 bases, and 14 bases lay in between. CDR3: CASSPGPAGGYTF. The CDR3 coding sequence is TGTGCCAGCAGCCCTGGGCCAGCGGGTGGCTACACCTTC.

The chain links TRBV6-5 to TRBJ1-3; no clear D gene. V was clipped by 6 bases and J by 0 bases, with 12 bases between them. The CDR3 extends over 15 amino acids. In germline, CDR1 is MNHEY, CDR2 SVGAGI. The CDR3 loop is CASRAERASGNTIYF. In DNA form, the CDR3 reads TGTGCCAGCAGGGCGGAGCGCGCCTCTGGAAACACCATATATTTT.

The genes are TRBV19 and TRBJ2-2; 8 nucleotides agree with TRBD2. CDR1 is LNHDA, CDR2 SQIVND, per germline (reference sequence). This CDR3 region has 16 residues. The junction had 4 bases not matched to a gene; V was cut back by 0 bases and J by 4 bases. Here the CDR3 reads CASSIELAGFTGELFF. CDR3 sequence (DNA): TGTGCCAGTAGTATAGAATTAGCGGGGTTCACCGGGGAGCTGTTTTTT.